Presented here are 27 T cell receptor beta chains from one specimen sequenced in a study of blood T cell repertoires in COVID-19. Measured with immunoSEQ multiplex PCR; TCRdb has only the in-frame clones, and not every one. The data show roughly 330,000 clones, 65% to 90% seen once. The sample was PBMCs or T cells enriched from blood (not recorded which). The receptors stem from a woman under 30 who had recovered from COVID-19.

This clone is a singleton in its sample. The genes are TRBV7-9 and TRBJ1-1, with D unclear. The ends were cut back, 4 bases at V and 5 bases at J, with 11 bases in the middle. The CDR3 loop spans 13 amino acids. Per germline, CDR1 SEHNR and CDR2 FQNEAQ (reference sequence). Here the CDR3 DNA reads TGTGCCAGCAGCTACATTGAGGATACTGAAGCTTTCTTT. It codes for CASSYIEDTEAFF.

V is TRBV10-3 and J is TRBJ2-5; possibly TRBD2 for D (5 bases). CDR3 length equals 16 residues. The germline V gene has CDR1 ENHRY and CDR2 SYGVKD. Trimming took 6 bases from V and 2 from J, leaving 19 bases between them. CDR3 loop: CAISFGINGGQETQYF. The CDR3 nucleotides are TGTGCCATCAGCTTCGGGATAAACGGCGGACAAGAGACCCAGTACTTC.

The rearrangement joins TRBV3-1 (or the pseudogene TRBV3-2) to TRBJ1-5; D ambiguous. This CDR3 has 15 amino acids. Trimming cost V 0 bases and J 3 bases, with 9 bases left between them. Germline loops: CDR1 LGHDT, CDR2 YNNKEL (reference sequence). The CDR3 sequence: CASSQDSGDNQPQHF. CDR3 DNA sequence: TGTGCCAGCAGCCAAGATTCCGGGGACAATCAGCCCCAGCATTTT.

The chain uses TRBV19 and TRBJ2-3, with D hard to call. V shed 3 bases and J shed 0 bases, with 10 bases lying between them. Germline V CDR1 and CDR2: LNHDA, SQIVND (reference sequence). The CDR3 is 15 residues long. CDR3 sequence: CASSIASASTDTQYF. CDR3 DNA sequence: TGTGCCAGTAGTATTGCTTCCGCGAGCACAGATACGCAGTATTTT.

This clone has a single count. The V and J genes are TRBV5-6 and TRBJ1-2; TRBD1 matches at 10 bases. The CDR3 length is 14 residues. The germline gives CDR1 SGHDT, CDR2 YYEEEE. J was trimmed by 4 bases and V by 4 bases; bases with no gene match: 4. The CDR3 region is CASSPGQGFYGYTF. The DNA of the CDR3 is TGTGCCAGCAGCCCGGGACAGGGGTTCTATGGCTACACCTTC.

The chain couples TRBV6-5 to TRBJ1-3, with D uncertain. Germline CDR1 and CDR2: MNHEY and SVGAGI. With 6 bases removed from V and 3 bases from J, the gap between germline ends came to 6 bases. This CDR3 spans 12 amino acids. CDR3 sequence (DNA): TGTGCCAGCAGCCCCCGTGGAAACACCATATATTTT. Protein product: CASSPRGNTIYF.

In its sample, this clone was seen once. The chain recombines TRBV9 with TRBJ2-7, with D possibly TRBD2 on 5 matching bases. Germline V gene data show CDR1 as SGDLS and CDR2 as YYNGEE. V was clipped by 4 bases and J by 5 bases, with 19 bases between them. The CDR3 spans 15 residues. The DNA of the CDR3 is TGTGCCAGCAGCCCCTCGAGGGCCGGATCCCACGAGCAGTACTTC. It encodes CASSPSRAGSHEQYF.

The CDR3 DNA follows: TGTGCCAGCAGCCAAGAATGGTTGGACAGGGGACGTGGTGACTATGGCTACACCTTC. This codes for CASSQEWLDRGRGDYGYTF. J is TRBJ1-2 and V is TRBV3-1 (or the pseudogene TRBV3-2); TRBD1 aligns across 9 bases. V dropped 0 bases and J dropped 3; count of bases not matched to a gene: 14. The CDR3 totals 19 residues. CDR1 is LGHDT, CDR2 YNNKEL, per germline (reference sequence).

The chain carries TRBV5-1 and TRBJ2-5; TRBD2 matches 9 bases. Germline lookup yields CDR1 SGHRS and CDR2 YFSETQ. Unmatched junction bases numbered 14, after V lost 9 bases and J lost 5 bases. The CDR3 consists of 15 residues. CDR3 bases: TGCGCCACTGGGGCTAGCGGGGCGCGGCGGGAGACCCAGTACTTC. The encoded protein is CATGASGARRETQYF.

The chain combines TRBV11-2 with TRBJ2-7; 8 nucleotides agree with TRBD1. The CDR3 runs to 16 residues. The junction had 11 bases not matched to a gene; V was cut back by 4 bases and J by 3 bases. Germline V gene sequence: CDR1 SGHAT, CDR2 FQNNGV. The CDR3 reads CASSSPDREYYYEQYF. CDR3 sequence (DNA): TGTGCCAGCAGCTCGCCGGACAGGGAATACTACTACGAGCAGTACTTC. Full variable domain (missing parts from reference TRBV11-2 and TRBJ2-7): EAGVAQSPRYKIIEKRQSVAFWCNPISGHATLYWYQQILGQGPKLLIQFQNNGVVDDSQLPKDRFSAERLKGVDSTLKIQPAKLEDSAVYLCASSSPDREYYYEQYFGPGTRLTVT.

V is TRBV14 and J is TRBJ1-3; D is unresolved. Between the trimmed V and J ends, which lost 4 bases and 0 bases, there was a span of 10 bases. The germline gives CDR1 SGHDN, CDR2 FVKESK. The length of the CDR3 is 15 residues. CDR3 nucleotides: TGTGCCAGCAGCCCCCGAGGCGGCTCTGGAAACACCATATATTTT. Translating gives CASSPRGGSGNTIYF. The full variable domain, its missing parts supplied by reference TRBV14 and TRBJ1-3, is EAGVTQFPSHSVIEKGQTVTLRCDPISGHDNLYWYRRVMGKEIKFLLHFVKESKQDESGMPNNRFLAERTGGTYSTLKVQPAELEDSGVYFCASSPRGGSGNTIYFGEGSWLTVV.

The chain couples TRBV18 to TRBJ1-1, with a tentative D call TRBD1 (5 bases). This CDR3 is 15 amino acids long. Trimming stripped 6 bases from V and 6 bases from J, with 20 bases between. CDR1 is KGHSH, CDR2 LQKENI, per germline. The CDR3 is CASSSGAGYGAEAFF. The DNA of the CDR3 is TGTGCCAGCTCCTCCGGAGCAGGGTATGGGGCTGAAGCTTTCTTT.

V is TRBV30 and J is TRBJ1-5; D unresolved. Trimming cost V 4 bases and J 2 bases, with 15 bases left between them. The germline V gene has CDR1 GTSNPN and CDR2 SVGIG (reference sequence). The CDR3 runs 15 residues. Here the CDR3 reads CAWNVGGFGNQPQHF. CDR3 nucleotide sequence: TGTGCCTGGAACGTCGGAGGTTTTGGCAATCAGCCCCAGCATTTT.

The chain links TRBV2 to TRBJ1-1; D may be TRBD1 (5 bases). This CDR3 spans 14 amino acids. Germline CDR1 SNHLY, CDR2 FYNNEI. Trimming stripped 10 bases from V and 6 bases from J, with 21 bases between. CDR3 in DNA: TGTGCCAACCGTTGGGGCGAGAGTGGCGCTGAAGCTTTCTTT. Translated: CANRWGESGAEAFF.

The genes are TRBV6-5 and TRBJ1-1, with unresolved D. The CDR3 has 15 amino acids. Germline values: CDR1 MNHEY, CDR2 SVGAGI. Deletions cut 0 bases from V and 1 base from J, with 9 bases between. The CDR3 nucleotides read TGTGCCAGCAGTTACTCGTACTTAAGGAACACTGAAGCTTTCTTT. It codes for CASSYSYLRNTEAFF.

The rearrangement links TRBV4-1 to TRBJ2-1, with no clear D. CDR3 length: 13 residues. The V end lost 1 base, the J end lost 10 bases, and 11 bases lay between the germline ends. Germline assignment: CDR1 MGHRA and CDR2 YSYEKL. CDR3 residues: CASSQVPSGEQFF. The CDR3 DNA follows: TGCGCCAGCAGCCAAGTCCCTTCCGGGGAGCAGTTCTTC.

V and J are TRBV5-1 and TRBJ2-7, with 9 bases that match TRBD2. Germline V gives CDR1 SGHRS, CDR2 YFSETQ. The CDR3 is made up of 15 amino acids. The ends lost 0 bases at V and 3 bases at J; junction bases unmatched: 4. As DNA, the CDR3 is TGCGCCAGCAGCTTGGCCCGGACTAGCGACTACGAGCAGTACTTC. It translates to CASSLARTSDYEQYF.

With regard to this clone: The same CDR3 can be traced to other DNA sequences in this sample. The chain uses TRBV7-9 and TRBJ1-1; D not certain. CDR3 length: 12 amino acids. CDR1 and CDR2 (germline): SEHNR, FQNEAQ (reference sequence). V lost 3 bases, J lost 2 bases, and 4 bases lay in between. This CDR3 is CASSFGNTEAFF. The DNA for the CDR3 is TGTGCCAGCAGCTTTGGCAACACTGAAGCTTTCTTT.

V is TRBV4-1 and J is TRBJ2-6; 7 bases align to TRBD1. The junction had 7 bases not matched to a gene; V was cut back by 2 bases and J by 0 bases. Per germline, CDR1 MGHRA and CDR2 YSYEKL. CDR3 length equals 18 residues. DNA of the CDR3: TGCGCCAGCAGCCAACCGGGACAGAAACGCTCTGGGGCCAACGTCCTGACTTTC. Protein product: CASSQPGQKRSGANVLTF.

The chain uses TRBV5-4 and TRBJ1-4; D is ambiguous. Germline V gene data show CDR1 as SGHNT and CDR2 as YYREEE (reference sequence). The V end lost 4 bases, the J end lost 8 bases, and 21 bases lay between the germline ends. The CDR3 totals 16 residues. CDR3 residues: CASSTKGGGFVEKLFF. The DNA of the CDR3 is TGTGCCAGCAGCACAAAAGGTGGAGGATTCGTAGAAAAACTGTTTTTT.

This sequence joins TRBV9 and TRBJ1-2; possible D gene TRBD1, 6 bases. There are 14 residues in the CDR3. Germline V CDR1 and CDR2: SGDLS, YYNGEE. V dropped 4 bases and J dropped 6 bases, with 16 bases sitting between them. CDR3: CASSSRGGANGYTF. CDR3 in DNA: TGTGCCAGCAGCTCGAGGGGGGGTGCGAATGGCTACACCTTC.

The CDR3 loop reads CASSLMGGVNTEAFF. The DNA of the CDR3 is TGTGCCAGCAGCTTAATGGGAGGAGTGAACACTGAAGCTTTCTTT. V gene TRBV11-2 combines with J gene TRBJ1-1; D call uncertain. Germline CDR1 reads SGHAT; CDR2 reads FQNNGV. V was clipped by 2 bases and J by 0 bases, with 10 bases between them. The CDR3 consists of 15 residues.

V is TRBV3-1 (or the pseudogene TRBV3-2) and J is TRBJ2-3; D may be TRBD2 (6 bases). CDR1 and CDR2 (germline): LGHDT, YNNKEL (reference sequence). Trimming cost V 1 base and J 3 bases, with 11 bases left between them. CDR3 length: 15 amino acids. The CDR3 spells CASSQGGVGTDTQYF. The DNA of the CDR3 is TGTGCCAGCAGCCAAGGCGGGGTCGGGACAGATACGCAGTATTTT.

V usage is TRBV7-9 and J usage is TRBJ2-3, with D possibly matching TRBD1 (5 bases). The CDR3 runs to 16 residues. Between the trimmed V and J ends, which lost 1 base and 0 bases, there was a span of 11 bases. Germline loops: CDR1 SEHNR, CDR2 FQNEAQ (reference sequence). This CDR3 is CASSLGGAVSTDTQYF. DNA of the CDR3: TGTGCCAGCAGCTTAGGTGGGGCGGTCAGCACAGATACGCAGTATTTT.

The J gene is TRBJ2-3, the V gene TRBV7-2; 9 bases are a match to TRBD1. CDR1 is SGHTA and CDR2 is FQGNSA in the germline V gene. This CDR3 comprises 16 residues. J was trimmed by 4 bases and V by 1 base; bases with no gene match: 6. CDR3 in amino acids: CASSLGGTGYADTQYF. The CDR3 nucleotides read TGTGCCAGCAGCTTAGGAGGGACAGGGTACGCAGATACGCAGTATTTT.

V usage is TRBV7-8 and J usage is TRBJ1-2; tentative D call: TRBD1 (6 bases). The V gene's germline CDR1 is SGHVS and CDR2 FQNEAQ. Trimming shortened V by 5 bases and J by 3 bases, and 13 bases separated the two germline ends. CDR3 size: 14 residues. The CDR3 bases are TGTGCCAGCAGCCCAAGGGAGGGGGACTATGGCTACACCTTC. Protein sequence: CASSPREGDYGYTF.

The chain couples TRBV19 to TRBJ1-3; 7 bases are shared with TRBD1. The CDR3 covers 18 residues. CDR1 and CDR2 from the germline V gene are LNHDA and SQIVND (reference sequence). V shed 4 bases, J shed 0 bases, and the junction held 12 bases outside the gene matches. CDR3 amino acids: CASSTRTGSLLSGNTIYF. CDR3 in DNA: TGTGCCAGTAGTACCCGGACAGGATCCCTACTCTCTGGAAACACCATATATTTT.